The 24 T cell receptor beta chains given below trace back to one sample, sequenced in a study of blood T cell repertoires in COVID-19. Produced via immunoSEQ multiplex PCR; TCRdb's table is partial and in-frame only. The data hold 270,000 or so clones, with 89% observed a single time. The sequencing input was peripheral blood. These receptors were taken from a woman aged 40 to 50 who had recovered from COVID-19.

To note about this clone: Other DNA sequences of this sample code for an identical CDR3. V gene TRBV6-5 combines with J gene TRBJ2-1; TRBD2 aligns across 12 bases. This CDR3 has 14 residues. J was trimmed by 8 bases and V by 9 bases; bases with no gene match: 8. From germline, CDR1 is MNHEY and CDR2 SVGAGI. This CDR3 reads CASSLAGGLDEQFF. CDR3 sequence (DNA): TGTGCCAGTTCCCTAGCGGGAGGGCTGGATGAGCAGTTCTTC.

This chain connects TRBV5-5 to TRBJ2-3; TRBD2 aligns across 11 bases. The CDR3 has 15 amino acids. Trimming took 4 bases from V and 2 from J; bases not matched to a gene: 3. In germline, CDR1 is SGHKS, CDR2 YYEKEE (reference sequence). In DNA form, the CDR3 reads TGTGCCAGCAGCAAGGGACTAGCGGCCACAGATACGCAGTATTTT. It translates to CASSKGLAATDTQYF.

In its sample, this clone was seen once. The rearrangement links TRBV15 to TRBJ1-5; possibly TRBD1 for D (6 bases). The CDR3 has 14 amino acids. Trimming took 3 bases from V and 7 from J, leaving 13 bases between them. The V gene's germline CDR1 is LNHNV and CDR2 YYDKDF (reference sequence). CDR3: CATSSLQGPQPQHF. The CDR3 coding sequence is TGTGCCACCAGCAGCTTACAGGGCCCCCAGCCCCAGCATTTT.

V usage is TRBV18 and J usage is TRBJ1-2; 9 nucleotides match TRBD1. Germline V CDR1 and CDR2: KGHSH, LQKENI. This CDR3 region has 15 residues. J was trimmed by 4 bases and V by 0 bases; bases with no gene match: 3. The DNA for the CDR3 is TGTGCCAGCTCACCACCTTCGGGACAGGGCTATGGCTACACCTTC. This sequence encodes CASSPPSGQGYGYTF.

V is TRBV6-5 and J is TRBJ2-3; weak D call: TRBD2 (6 bases). V lost 2 bases and J lost 0, with 12 bases in between. This CDR3 is 16 amino acids long. Per germline, CDR1 MNHEY and CDR2 SVGAGI. The CDR3, as DNA: TGTGCCAGCAGTTACGGGACGGGAGTGAGCACAGATACGCAGTATTTT. This gives the protein CASSYGTGVSTDTQYF.

V usage is TRBV28 and J usage is TRBJ2-7; D is perhaps TRBD2 (5 bases). The germline V gene encodes CDR1 MDHEN and CDR2 SYDVKM. The CDR3 is made up of 12 amino acids. V lost 7 bases to trimming and J lost 6 bases, with 13 bases between them. This CDR3 reads CASTRLGAEQYF. The DNA of the CDR3 is TGTGCCAGCACCCGCTTGGGAGCCGAGCAGTACTTC.

V is TRBV5-1 and J is TRBJ2-1, with D possibly matching TRBD2 (5 bases). There are 15 residues in the CDR3. The germline V and J ends were trimmed by 0 bases and 5 bases, with 12 bases remaining between them. The germline V gene encodes CDR1 SGHRS and CDR2 YFSETQ. CDR3: CASSLDGGRNNEQFF. The DNA of the CDR3 is TGCGCCAGCAGCTTGGATGGCGGGCGCAACAATGAGCAGTTCTTC.

This rearrangement joins TRBV11-2 to TRBJ2-2, with D tentatively TRBD2 (6 bases). The germline gives CDR1 SGHAT, CDR2 FQNNGV. The CDR3 is 17 amino acids. Trimming took off 6 bases at V and 5 bases at J, with 22 bases between the two ends. CDR3 sequence reads: CASRTAGLAGRTGELFF. CDR3 sequence (DNA): TGTGCCAGCAGAACCGCTGGGCTCGCAGGGAGGACCGGGGAGCTGTTTTTT.

This chain joins TRBV24-1 and TRBJ2-2; D not certain. The CDR3 covers 14 residues. V was pared by 0 bases and J by 3 bases, with 4 bases between. The germline V gene encodes CDR1 KGHDR and CDR2 SFDVKD. The CDR3 protein is CATSDLRDTGELFF. DNA of the CDR3: TGTGCCACCAGTGATTTGCGAGACACCGGGGAGCTGTTTTTT.

The chain employs TRBV10-3 and TRBJ2-1, with TRBD2 as a possible D gene (6 bases). Between the trimmed V and J ends, which lost 2 bases and 0 bases, there was a span of 20 bases. Germline V gene data show CDR1 as ENHRY and CDR2 as SYGVKD. The CDR3 loop spans 19 amino acids. The CDR3 sequence: CAISEGGTPNLFSYNEQFF. DNA for the CDR3: TGTGCCATCAGTGAGGGGGGGACTCCCAACCTCTTCTCCTACAATGAGCAGTTCTTC.

The V call is TRBV29-1, the J call TRBJ2-5, with TRBD2 identical over 13 bases. Trimming at V came to 7 bases and at J to 5 bases, leaving 10 bases not matched to a gene. CDR3 length: 15 amino acids. CDR1 SQVTM and CDR2 ANQGSEA come from the germline V gene. CDR3: CSASGLLAGGETQYF. CDR3 in DNA: TGCAGCGCGAGCGGATTACTAGCGGGAGGGGAGACCCAGTACTTC.

The chain links TRBV13 to TRBJ2-1; 11 bases match TRBD2. The CDR3 is 18 residues long. The J segment lost 0 bases and the V segment lost 3 bases, leaving 7 bases of the junction unmatched. The germline V gene has CDR1 PRHDT and CDR2 FYEKMQ (reference sequence). The CDR3 bases are TGTGCCAGCAGCTTGTTACTAGCGGGAGACCACTCCTACAATGAGCAGTTCTTC. This codes for CASSLLLAGDHSYNEQFF.

The chain carries TRBV7-8 and TRBJ1-2; D gene ambiguous. This CDR3 comprises 14 residues. Trimming stripped 3 bases from V and 0 bases from J, with 8 bases between. Per germline, CDR1 SGHVS and CDR2 FQNEAQ. CDR3 region: CASSFRGSNYGYTF. The CDR3 bases are TGTGCCAGCAGCTTTCGGGGATCTAACTATGGCTACACCTTC.

The chain recombines TRBV2 with TRBJ1-1; no clear D. The CDR3 is 15 residues long. Looked up from germline, CDR1 is SNHLY and CDR2 is FYNNEI. Trimming took 1 base from V and 0 from J, leaving 9 bases between them. CDR3 amino acids: CASSEGYTMNTEAFF. CDR3 DNA sequence: TGTGCCAGCAGTGAAGGATACACCATGAACACTGAAGCTTTCTTT.

CDR3 residues: CASSQTDTGANVLTF. The CDR3 bases are TGTGCCAGCAGCCAAACAGATACTGGGGCCAACGTCCTGACTTTC. This chain joins TRBV3-1 (or the pseudogene TRBV3-2) and TRBJ2-6; unclear D gene. Trimming removed 2 bases from V and 2 bases from J, with 7 bases in between. Germline CDR1 is LGHDT and CDR2 is YNNKEL (reference sequence). The CDR3 consists of 15 residues.

V gene TRBV6-2 or TRBV6-3 combines with J gene TRBJ2-4, with a tentative D call TRBD1 (5 bases). Germline assignment: CDR1 MNHEY and CDR2 SVGEGT. CDR3 length: 15 residues. The V and J ends lost 7 bases and 0 bases respectively, with 13 bases between them. CDR3 DNA: TGTGCCAGCACCCCCAGGGTCCTAGCCAAAAACATTCAGTACTTC. Translating it yields CASTPRVLAKNIQYF.

The gene calls are TRBV29-1 and TRBJ2-2; 10 positions match TRBD1. Losses at the gene ends were 5 bases for V and 5 bases for J; bases not matched to a gene: 8. This CDR3 contains 15 residues. Germline CDR1 and CDR2: SQVTM and ANQGSEA. The CDR3 reads CSVRSGQGDTGELFF. DNA of the CDR3: TGCAGCGTTCGGTCCGGACAGGGGGATACCGGGGAGCTGTTTTTT.

In its sample, this clone was seen many times. The V and J genes are TRBV4-1 and TRBJ2-2, with 8 bases lining up with TRBD1. CDR1 is MGHRA, CDR2 YSYEKL, per germline. V shed 4 bases and J 4 bases; nucleotides not matched to a gene: 2. The CDR3 length is 14 residues. The CDR3 loop reads CASSPTGVTGELFF. Written as DNA, the CDR3 is TGCGCCAGCAGCCCGACAGGGGTCACCGGGGAGCTGTTTTTT.

This sequence joins TRBV10-2 and TRBJ2-3; D is undetermined. The V and J ends lost 0 bases and 0 bases respectively, with 7 bases between them. Germline values: CDR1 WSHSY, CDR2 SAAADI. This CDR3 region has 15 residues. The CDR3 DNA reads as TGCGCCAGCAGTGAGTCCGCAGTTAGCACAGATACGCAGTATTTT. The encoded protein is CASSESAVSTDTQYF.

This chain joins TRBV5-1 and TRBJ2-2; 9 bases map to TRBD2. This CDR3 comprises 15 residues. The J segment lost 6 bases and the V segment lost 0 bases, leaving 3 bases of the junction unmatched. The germline V gene encodes CDR1 SGHRS and CDR2 YFSETQ. CDR3 in amino acids: CASSLVTSGPGELFF. CDR3 nucleotide sequence: TGCGCCAGCAGCTTGGTGACTAGCGGACCCGGGGAGCTGTTTTTT.

The table lists this clone with a count of one. V gene TRBV5-4 combines with J gene TRBJ2-3; 8 nucleotides agree with TRBD2. CDR1 is SGHNT and CDR2 is YYREEE in the germline V gene (reference sequence). CDR3 length: 15 residues. After removal of 2 bases from V and 7 bases from J, the junction contained 9 bases not matched to a gene. The CDR3: CASSLGLAGLNTQYF. The CDR3 coding sequence is TGTGCCAGCAGCTTAGGGCTAGCGGGTTTGAATACGCAGTATTTT.

The rearrangement uses TRBV3-1 (or the pseudogene TRBV3-2) and TRBJ2-4, with 12 bases aligning to TRBD2. The CDR3 runs to 14 residues. Per germline, CDR1 LGHDT and CDR2 YNNKEL (reference sequence). With 1 base clipped from V and 10 bases from J, the junction kept 2 bases outside the gene matches. This CDR3 reads CASSQGTSGRIQYF. The CDR3 nucleotides are TGTGCCAGCAGCCAAGGTACTAGCGGGAGGATTCAGTACTTC.

J is TRBJ1-1 and V is TRBV15; 9 positions match TRBD1. V gave up 3 bases and J gave up 6 bases; unmatched junction bases: 11. The CDR3 extends over 16 amino acids. The V gene's germline CDR1 is LNHNV and CDR2 YYDKDF (reference sequence). This CDR3 reads CATSSPGTGWKAEAFF. CDR3 bases: TGTGCCACCAGCAGTCCCGGGACAGGGTGGAAAGCTGAAGCTTTCTTT.

The chain joins TRBV6-2 or TRBV6-3 to TRBJ2-5, with 8 bases lining up with TRBD2. V shed 5 bases and J 5 bases; nucleotides not matched to a gene: 7. The germline CDR1 and CDR2 sequences are MNHEY and SVGEGT. The CDR3 extends over 14 amino acids. DNA of the CDR3: TGTGCCAGCAGTGTTTGGCGGGAGGTGGAGACCCAGTACTTC. It is translated as CASSVWREVETQYF.